This T cell receptor (beta chain) was found in a study of beta chain features in type 1 diabetes. Notes on the study in general: Type 1 diabetes patients had moderately but significantly shorter TCRB CDR3s in all four CD4+ subsets.

Expressed TCRB transcripts were sequenced, since all the RNA that had been isolated was reverse transcribed. Only in-frame clones appear in the TCRdb table, and some are missing; sequencing was by immunoSEQ multiplex PCR. Seen here are hundreds of thousands of clones, around 12% observed once, and the top ten hold approximately 0.015%. Remarks on this clone: Its antigen is not identified.

J lost 7 bases, V lost 5 bases, and 7 bases had no gene match. Germline loops: CDR1 SGHDT, CDR2 YYEEEE. The CDR3 is 15 residues long. The receptor comes from a man aged 18 to 30 in good health. Material: naive CD4+ T cells from blood. The chain employs TRBV5-6 and TRBJ1-6, with 9 bases lining up with TRBD1. The CDR3 DNA is TGTGCCAGCAGACAACCGGGACAGGGCAATTCACCCCTCCACTTT. It yields the protein CASRQPGQGNSPLHF.